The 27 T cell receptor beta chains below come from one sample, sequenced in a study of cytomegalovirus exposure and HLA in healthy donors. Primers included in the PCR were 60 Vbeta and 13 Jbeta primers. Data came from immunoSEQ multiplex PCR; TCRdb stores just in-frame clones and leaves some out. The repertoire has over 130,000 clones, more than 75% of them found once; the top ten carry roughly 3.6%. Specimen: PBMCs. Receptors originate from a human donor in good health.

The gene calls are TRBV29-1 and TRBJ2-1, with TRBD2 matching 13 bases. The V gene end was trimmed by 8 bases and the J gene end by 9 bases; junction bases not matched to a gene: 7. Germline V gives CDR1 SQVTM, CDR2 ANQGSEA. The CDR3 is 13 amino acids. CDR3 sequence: CSQTGLAGFEQFF. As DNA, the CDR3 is TGCAGCCAAACGGGACTAGCGGGATTTGAGCAGTTCTTC.

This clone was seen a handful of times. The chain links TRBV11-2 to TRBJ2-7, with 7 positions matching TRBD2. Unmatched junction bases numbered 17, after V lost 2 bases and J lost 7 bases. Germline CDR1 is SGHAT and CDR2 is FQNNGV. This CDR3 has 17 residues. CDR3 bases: TGTGCCAGCAGCTTATCGGCCCGGCTGGGGGGGTACAAGGAGCAGTACTTC. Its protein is CASSLSARLGGYKEQYF.

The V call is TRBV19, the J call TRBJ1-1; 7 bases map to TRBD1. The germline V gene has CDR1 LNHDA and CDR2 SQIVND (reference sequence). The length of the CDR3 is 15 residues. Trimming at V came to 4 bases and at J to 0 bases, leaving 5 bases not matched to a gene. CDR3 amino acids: CASSTTGAMNTEAFF. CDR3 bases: TGTGCCAGTAGTACAACAGGGGCCATGAACACTGAAGCTTTCTTT.

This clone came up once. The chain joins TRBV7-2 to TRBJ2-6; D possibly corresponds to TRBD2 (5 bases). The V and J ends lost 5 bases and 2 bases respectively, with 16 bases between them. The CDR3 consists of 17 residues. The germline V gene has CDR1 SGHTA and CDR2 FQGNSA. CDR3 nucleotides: TGTGCCAGCAGCGACCTCCCCGGGGTCGCTGGGGCCAACGTCCTGACTTTC. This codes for CASSDLPGVAGANVLTF.

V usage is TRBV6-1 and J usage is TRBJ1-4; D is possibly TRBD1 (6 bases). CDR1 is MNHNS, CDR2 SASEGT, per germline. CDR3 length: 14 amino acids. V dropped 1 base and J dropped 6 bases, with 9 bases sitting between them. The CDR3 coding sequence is TGTGCCAGCAGTGAAGGACAGGCCTATGAAAAACTGTTTTTT. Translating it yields CASSEGQAYEKLFF.

The CDR3 DNA follows: TGTGCCAGCAGTGGCCAGTGGACCCAGTACTTC. Its translation: CASSGQWTQYF. This chain links TRBV25-1 with TRBJ2-5; D not resolved. Germline V gives CDR1 MGHDK, CDR2 SYGVNS. Trimming shortened V by 4 bases and J by 7 bases, and 7 bases separated the two germline ends. This CDR3 comprises 11 residues.

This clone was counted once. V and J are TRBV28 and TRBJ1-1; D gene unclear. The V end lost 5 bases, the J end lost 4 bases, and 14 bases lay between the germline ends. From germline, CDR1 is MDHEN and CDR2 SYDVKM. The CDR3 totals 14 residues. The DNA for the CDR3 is TGTGCCAGCAGTCCACGCGGGGTCGGCACTGAAGCTTTCTTT. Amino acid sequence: CASSPRGVGTEAFF.

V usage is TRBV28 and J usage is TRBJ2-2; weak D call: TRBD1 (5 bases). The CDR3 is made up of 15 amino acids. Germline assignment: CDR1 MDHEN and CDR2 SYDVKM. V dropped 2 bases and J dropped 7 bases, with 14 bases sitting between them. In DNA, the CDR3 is TGTGCCAGCAGTTTAGCTCGATGGGGCGTCGGGGAGCTGTTTTTT. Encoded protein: CASSLARWGVGELFF.

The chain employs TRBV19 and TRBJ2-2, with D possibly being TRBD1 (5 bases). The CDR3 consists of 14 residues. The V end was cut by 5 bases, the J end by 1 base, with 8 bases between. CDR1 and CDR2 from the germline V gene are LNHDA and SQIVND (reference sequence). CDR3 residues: CASSLTGNTGELFF. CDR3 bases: TGTGCCAGTAGTCTTACAGGGAACACCGGGGAGCTGTTTTTT. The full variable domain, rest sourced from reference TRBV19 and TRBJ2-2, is DGGITQSPKYLFRKEGQNVTLSCEQNLNHDAMYWYRQDPGQGLRLIYYSQIVNDFQKGDIAEGYSVSREKKESFPLTVTSAQKNPTAFYLCASSLTGNTGELFFGEGSRLTVL.

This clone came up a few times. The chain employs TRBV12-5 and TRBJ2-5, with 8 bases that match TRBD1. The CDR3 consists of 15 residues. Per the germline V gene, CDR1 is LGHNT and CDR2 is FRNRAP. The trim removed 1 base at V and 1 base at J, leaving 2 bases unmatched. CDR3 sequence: CASGLGDRSQETQYF. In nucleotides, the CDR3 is TGTGCTAGTGGTTTGGGGGACAGGTCCCAAGAGACCCAGTACTTC. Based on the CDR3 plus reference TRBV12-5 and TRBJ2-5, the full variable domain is DARVTQTPRHKVTEMGQEVTMRCQPILGHNTVFWYRQTMMQGLELLAYFRNRAPLDDSGMPKDRFSAEMPDATLATLKIQPSEPRDSAVYFCASGLGDRSQETQYFGPGTRLLVL.

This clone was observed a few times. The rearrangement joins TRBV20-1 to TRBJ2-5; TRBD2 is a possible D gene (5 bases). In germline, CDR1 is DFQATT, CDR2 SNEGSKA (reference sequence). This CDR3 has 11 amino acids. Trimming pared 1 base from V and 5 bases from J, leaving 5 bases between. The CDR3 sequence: CSARGGETQYF. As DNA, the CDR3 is TGCAGTGCTAGAGGCGGGGAGACCCAGTACTTC.

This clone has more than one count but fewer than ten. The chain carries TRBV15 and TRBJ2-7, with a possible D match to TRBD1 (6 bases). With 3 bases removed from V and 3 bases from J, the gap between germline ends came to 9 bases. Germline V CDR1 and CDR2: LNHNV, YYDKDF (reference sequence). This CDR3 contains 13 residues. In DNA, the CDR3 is TGTGCCACCAGCAGCCCCAGGGGCTACGAGCAGTACTTC. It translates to CATSSPRGYEQYF. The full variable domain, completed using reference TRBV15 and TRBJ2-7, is DAMVIQNPRYQVTQFGKPVTLSCSQTLNHNVMYWYQQKSSQAPKLLFHYYDKDFNNEADTPDNFQSRRPNTSFCFLDIRSPGLGDTAMYLCATSSPRGYEQYFGPGTRLTVT.

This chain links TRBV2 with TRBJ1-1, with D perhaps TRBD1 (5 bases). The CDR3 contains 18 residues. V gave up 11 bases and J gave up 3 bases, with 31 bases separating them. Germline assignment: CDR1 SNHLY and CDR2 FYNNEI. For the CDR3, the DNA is TGTGCCCTCTATGTGACGGTTGCAGGGAAGGTAGGATACACTGAAGCTTTCTTT. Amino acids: CALYVTVAGKVGYTEAFF.

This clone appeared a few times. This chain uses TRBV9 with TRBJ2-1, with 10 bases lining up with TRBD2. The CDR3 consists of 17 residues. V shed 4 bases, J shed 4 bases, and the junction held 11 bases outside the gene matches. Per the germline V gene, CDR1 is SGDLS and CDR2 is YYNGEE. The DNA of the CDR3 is TGTGCCAGCAGCCCGACCGTCTGGACTAGCGGATACAATGAGCAGTTCTTC. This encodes CASSPTVWTSGYNEQFF.

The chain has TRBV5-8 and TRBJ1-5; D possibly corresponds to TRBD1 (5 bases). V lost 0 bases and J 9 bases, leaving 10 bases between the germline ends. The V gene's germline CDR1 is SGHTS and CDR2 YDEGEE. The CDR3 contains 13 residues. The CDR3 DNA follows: TGTGCCAGCAGCTTGGCAGGGTTATGGCCCCAGCATTTT. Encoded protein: CASSLAGLWPQHF.

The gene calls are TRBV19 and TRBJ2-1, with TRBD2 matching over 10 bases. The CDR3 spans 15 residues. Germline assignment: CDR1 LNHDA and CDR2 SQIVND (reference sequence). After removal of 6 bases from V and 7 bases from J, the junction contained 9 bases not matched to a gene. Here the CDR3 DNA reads TGTGCCAGTAGCACGAGCGGGAGGGCTAATAATGAGCAGTTCTTC. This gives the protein CASSTSGRANNEQFF.

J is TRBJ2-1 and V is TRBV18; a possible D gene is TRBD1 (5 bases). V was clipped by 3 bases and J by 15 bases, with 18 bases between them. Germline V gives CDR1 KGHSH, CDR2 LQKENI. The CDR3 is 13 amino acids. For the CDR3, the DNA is TGTGCCAGCTCACCCTATCAAGACACCCAGGGGTTCTTC. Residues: CASSPYQDTQGFF.

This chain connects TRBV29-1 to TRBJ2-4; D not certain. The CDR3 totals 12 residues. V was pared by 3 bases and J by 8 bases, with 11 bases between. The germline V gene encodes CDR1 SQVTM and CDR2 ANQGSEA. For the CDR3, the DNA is TGCAGCGTTGAGCCCCTTGTAGACATTCAGTACTTC. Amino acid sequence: CSVEPLVDIQYF. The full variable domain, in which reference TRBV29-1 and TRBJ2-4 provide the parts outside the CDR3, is SAVISQKPSRDICQRGTSLTIQCQVDSQVTMMFWYRQQPGQSLTLIATANQGSEATYESGFVIDKFPISRPNLTFSTLTVSNMSPEDSSIYLCSVEPLVDIQYFGAGTRLSVL.

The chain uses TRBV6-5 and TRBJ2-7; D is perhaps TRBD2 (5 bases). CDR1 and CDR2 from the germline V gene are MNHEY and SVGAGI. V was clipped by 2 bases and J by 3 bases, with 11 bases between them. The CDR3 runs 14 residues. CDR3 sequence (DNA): TGTGCCAGCAGTTACCGAGGGATCAGCTACGAGCAGTACTTC. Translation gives CASSYRGISYEQYF.

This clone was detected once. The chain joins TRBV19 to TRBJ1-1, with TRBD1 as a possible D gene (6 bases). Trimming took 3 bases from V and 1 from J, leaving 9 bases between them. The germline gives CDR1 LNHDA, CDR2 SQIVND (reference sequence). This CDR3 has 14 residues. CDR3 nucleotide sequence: TGTGCCAGTAGTATGGACAGAACGAACACTGAAGCTTTCTTT. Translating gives CASSMDRTNTEAFF.

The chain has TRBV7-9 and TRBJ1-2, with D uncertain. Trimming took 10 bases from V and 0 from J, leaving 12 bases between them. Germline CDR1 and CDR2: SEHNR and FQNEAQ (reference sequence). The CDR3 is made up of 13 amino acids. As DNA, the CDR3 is TGTGCCACTAAAAGAAATACTAACTATGGCTACACCTTC. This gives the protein CATKRNTNYGYTF.

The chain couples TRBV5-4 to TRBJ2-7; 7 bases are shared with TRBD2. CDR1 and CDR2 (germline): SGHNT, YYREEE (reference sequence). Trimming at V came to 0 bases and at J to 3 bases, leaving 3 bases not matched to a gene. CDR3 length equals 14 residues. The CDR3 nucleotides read TGTGCCAGCAGCTTGGCCGGCGGGAGCTACGAGCAGTACTTC. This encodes CASSLAGGSYEQYF.

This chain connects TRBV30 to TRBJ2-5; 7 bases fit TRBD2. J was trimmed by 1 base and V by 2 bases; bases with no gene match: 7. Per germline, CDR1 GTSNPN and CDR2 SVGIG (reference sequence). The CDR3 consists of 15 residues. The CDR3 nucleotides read TGTGCCTGGAGTTCCAGCGGGGCCGCCCAAGAGACCCAGTACTTC. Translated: CAWSSSGAAQETQYF.

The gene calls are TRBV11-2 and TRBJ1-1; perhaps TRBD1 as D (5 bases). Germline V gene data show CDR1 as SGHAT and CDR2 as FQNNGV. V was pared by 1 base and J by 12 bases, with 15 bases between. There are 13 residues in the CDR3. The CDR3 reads CASSLGNGQGTFF. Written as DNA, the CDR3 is TGTGCCAGCAGCTTAGGAAATGGCCAGGGAACTTTCTTT.

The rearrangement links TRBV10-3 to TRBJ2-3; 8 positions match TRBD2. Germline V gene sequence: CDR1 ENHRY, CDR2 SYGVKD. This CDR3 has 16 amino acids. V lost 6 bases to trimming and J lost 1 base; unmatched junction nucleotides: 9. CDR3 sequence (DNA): TGTGCCATCAGCCAGGACCTAGCGGGTCGCACAGATACGCAGTATTTT. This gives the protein CAISQDLAGRTDTQYF.

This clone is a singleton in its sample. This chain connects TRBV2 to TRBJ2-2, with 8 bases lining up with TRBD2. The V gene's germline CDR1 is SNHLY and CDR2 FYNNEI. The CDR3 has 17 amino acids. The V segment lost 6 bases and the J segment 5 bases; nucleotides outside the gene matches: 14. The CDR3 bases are TGTGCCAGCAGCCGGCGGGAGGAGGGAATTAGGACCGGGGAGCTGTTTTTT. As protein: CASSRREEGIRTGELFF. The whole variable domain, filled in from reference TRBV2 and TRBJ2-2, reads EPEVTQTPSHQVTQMGQEVILRCVPISNHLYFYWYRQILGQKVEFLVSFYNNEISEKSEIFDDQFSVERPDGSNFTLKIRSTKLEDSAMYFCASSRREEGIRTGELFFGEGSRLTVL.

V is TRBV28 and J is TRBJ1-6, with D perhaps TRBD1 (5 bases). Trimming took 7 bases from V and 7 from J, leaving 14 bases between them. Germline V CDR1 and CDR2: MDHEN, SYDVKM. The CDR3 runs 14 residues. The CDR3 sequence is CASTGGPRNSPLHF. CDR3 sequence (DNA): TGTGCCAGCACCGGGGGACCGAGAAATTCACCCCTCCACTTT.